The 24 T cell receptor beta chains given below trace back to one sample, sequenced in a study of cytomegalovirus exposure and HLA in healthy donors. Researchers ran the PCR with 60 Vbeta and 13 Jbeta primers. Using immunoSEQ multiplex PCR, the repertoire was profiled, and TCRdb retains in-frame clones only, with some absent. The repertoire table contains tens of thousands of clones. Sequencing used PBMCs. The receptor set was obtained from a woman in her sixties or seventies in good health and CMV-seronegative.

The chain's CDR3 is CASASLAGTQYF. The CDR3 bases are TGTGCCAGCGCTTCCCTGGCGGGTACGCAGTATTTT. V is TRBV5-4 and J is TRBJ2-3; D might be TRBD2 (5 bases). The CDR3 contains 12 residues. The ends were cut back, 7 bases at V and 8 bases at J, with 14 bases in the middle. Germline values: CDR1 SGHNT, CDR2 YYREEE (reference sequence).

This chain uses TRBV6-1 with TRBJ2-7, with 11 positions matching TRBD1. Germline CDR1 and CDR2: MNHNS and SASEGT. The junction had 10 bases not matched to a gene; V was cut back by 3 bases and J by 6 bases. The CDR3 consists of 16 residues. The CDR3 region is CASSDLDRGLSPEQYF. CDR3 coding DNA: TGTGCCAGCAGTGACCTGGACAGGGGGCTTTCGCCCGAGCAGTACTTC.

This chain connects TRBV11-2 to TRBJ2-7, with D perhaps matching TRBD1 (7 bases). This CDR3 is built from 13 residues. V lost 3 bases, J lost 5 bases, and 11 bases lay in between. CDR1 and CDR2 (germline): SGHAT, FQNNGV. The CDR3 loop is CASSFTGEDEQYF. The CDR3, as DNA: TGTGCCAGCAGCTTCACAGGGGAGGACGAGCAGTACTTC.

The chain employs TRBV19 and TRBJ2-2, with 7 bases identical to TRBD2. Germline V gives CDR1 LNHDA, CDR2 SQIVND (reference sequence). The CDR3 runs to 15 residues. V dropped 4 bases and J dropped 6; count of bases not matched to a gene: 8. Written as DNA, the CDR3 is TGTGCCAGTAGTAAGGGCGGGAGAGGGGCCGGGGAGCTGTTTTTT. This gives the protein CASSKGGRGAGELFF.

To note about this clone: At one end, the junction sequence differs from germline, possibly due to a read error. The rearrangement joins TRBV6-5 to TRBJ2-5, with TRBD2 identical over 16 bases. The germline V gene encodes CDR1 MNHEY and CDR2 SVGAGI. The CDR3 contains 15 residues. The CDR3 is CASSYTAGLAGGLDF. The CDR3 coding sequence is TGTGCCAGCAGTTACACAGCGGGACTAGCGGGAGGGCTAGACTTC.

This chain links TRBV7-6 with TRBJ2-5, with 13 bases identical to TRBD2. The CDR3 has 16 residues. Germline loops: CDR1 SGHVS, CDR2 FNYEAQ. The V gene end was trimmed by 1 base and the J gene end by 5 bases; junction bases not matched to a gene: 4. CDR3 sequence (DNA): TGTGCCAGCAGCTTAGGACTAGCGGGAGGCGCGGAGACCCAGTACTTC. Translating gives CASSLGLAGGAETQYF. The full variable domain, completed using reference TRBV7-6 and TRBJ2-5, is GAGVSQSPRYKVTKRGQDVALRCDPISGHVSLYWYRQALGQGPEFLTYFNYEAQQDKSGLPNDRFSAERPEGSISTLTIQRTEQRDSAMYRCASSLGLAGGAETQYFGPGTRLLVL.

This chain uses TRBV7-8 with TRBJ1-5, with TRBD1 matching over 7 bases. Germline CDR1 and CDR2: SGHVS and FQNEAQ. V was clipped by 3 bases and J by 4 bases; unmatched bases: 6. This CDR3 spans 15 amino acids. The CDR3 DNA is TGTGCCAGCAGCTTTAAGGGGGCTGATAATCAGCCCCAGCATTTT. The encoded protein is CASSFKGADNQPQHF.

J is TRBJ2-1 and V is TRBV6-5; 7 bases fit TRBD2. This CDR3 is 16 amino acids long. The V and J ends lost 4 bases and 2 bases, in that order; junction bases with no gene match: 8. CDR1 MNHEY and CDR2 SVGAGI come from the germline V gene. DNA for the CDR3: TGTGCCAGCAGTTCCGTAGCGGGTGGGACCTACAATGAGCAGTTCTTC. Translation gives CASSSVAGGTYNEQFF.

As DNA, the CDR3 is TGCGCCAGCAGCTCTGTCTTGACAGGGCAAGAGACCCAGTACTTC. It encodes CASSSVLTGQETQYF. The V and J genes are TRBV5-1 and TRBJ2-5, with 7 bases lining up with TRBD1. The J segment lost 2 bases and the V segment lost 3 bases, leaving 7 bases of the junction unmatched. The CDR3 consists of 15 residues. Germline-derived CDR1 and CDR2 are SGHRS and YFSETQ.

J is TRBJ1-5 and V is TRBV29-1; 10 nucleotides line up with TRBD1. Unmatched junction bases numbered 4, after V lost 7 bases and J lost 4 bases. The CDR3 consists of 13 residues. Looked up from germline, CDR1 is SQVTM and CDR2 is ANQGSEA. DNA of the CDR3: TGCAGCGACAGGGACAGGGGTAATCAGCCCCAGCATTTT. This codes for CSDRDRGNQPQHF.

The chain couples TRBV6-5 to TRBJ2-7; 7 bases map to TRBD2. Germline CDR1 is MNHEY and CDR2 is SVGAGI. Trimming took 6 bases from V and 2 from J; bases not matched to a gene: 10. The CDR3 runs to 15 residues. CDR3 loop: CASRRDYDETYEQYF. The DNA of the CDR3 is TGTGCCAGCAGACGGGACTACGATGAAACCTACGAGCAGTACTTC.

The CDR3 region has the DNA TGTGCCAGCAGCTTAAAAATGCGACTAGCGGGATACACCGGGGAGCTGTTTTTT. Its translation is CASSLKMRLAGYTGELFF. J is TRBJ2-2 and V is TRBV7-9; 11 bases match TRBD2. The V and J ends lost 2 bases and 3 bases, in that order; junction bases with no gene match: 8. Germline assignment: CDR1 SEHNR and CDR2 FQNEAQ (reference sequence). The length of the CDR3 is 18 residues.

The rearrangement links TRBV15 to TRBJ2-7, with TRBD2 identical over 9 bases. Germline CDR1 LNHNV, CDR2 YYDKDF (reference sequence). This CDR3 region has 17 residues. The V and J ends lost 0 bases and 5 bases, in that order; junction bases with no gene match: 11. The CDR3 DNA follows: TGTGCCACCAGCAGAGATCGCGGGAGGGCCGGTAGAAACGAGCAGTACTTC. Translation: CATSRDRGRAGRNEQYF.

The chain carries TRBV19 and TRBJ2-7; possibly TRBD1 for D (5 bases). CDR3 length equals 15 residues. Trimming removed 10 bases at V and 2 bases at J, with 21 bases between. Germline loops: CDR1 LNHDA, CDR2 SQIVND (reference sequence). The CDR3, as DNA: TGTGCCACCCTCCCACGCAGGGTCCCAACCTACGAGCAGTACTTC. This gives the protein CATLPRRVPTYEQYF.

This sequence joins TRBV6-1 and TRBJ2-2; 9 bases agree with TRBD1. Germline V lookup: CDR1 MNHNS, CDR2 SASEGT. The CDR3 runs to 15 residues. With V trimmed by 5 bases and J by 5 bases, 6 bases remained unmatched. The CDR3 protein is CASSRYRGQTGELFF. The CDR3 nucleotides are TGTGCCAGCAGTAGATACAGGGGGCAAACCGGGGAGCTGTTTTTT.

The rearrangement joins TRBV2 to TRBJ2-7; a possible D gene is TRBD2 (6 bases). Trimming stripped 7 bases from V and 2 bases from J, with 12 bases between. The CDR3 runs to 13 residues. Germline V lookup: CDR1 SNHLY, CDR2 FYNNEI. In DNA form, the CDR3 reads TGTGCCAGCAATCTCCCGGGGGCCTACGAGCAGTACTTC. Translating it yields CASNLPGAYEQYF.

The V gene is TRBV2, the J gene TRBJ2-7; D possibly corresponds to TRBD1 (5 bases). The length of the CDR3 is 13 residues. V was clipped by 5 bases and J by 2 bases, with 10 bases between them. Germline CDR1 and CDR2: SNHLY and FYNNEI. CDR3 loop: CASSLQETYEQYF. The CDR3, as DNA: TGTGCCAGCAGTTTACAGGAGACCTACGAGCAGTACTTC. Full variable domain (outside the CDR3, taken from reference TRBV2 and TRBJ2-7): EPEVTQTPSHQVTQMGQEVILRCVPISNHLYFYWYRQILGQKVEFLVSFYNNEISEKSEIFDDQFSVERPDGSNFTLKIRSTKLEDSAMYFCASSLQETYEQYFGPGTRLTVT.

The chain has TRBV5-1 and TRBJ2-7; possibly TRBD1 for D (7 bases). CDR3 size: 16 residues. Per the germline V gene, CDR1 is SGHRS and CDR2 is YFSETQ. V lost 4 bases and J 0 bases, leaving 17 bases between the germline ends. Here the CDR3 reads CASSREMTGFSYEQYF. CDR3 DNA: TGCGCCAGCAGCCGGGAGATGACAGGGTTCTCCTACGAGCAGTACTTC.

As regards this clone: Because the CDR3's place on the DNA is in doubt, the DNA is left out and the CDR3 is given as listed by TCRdb. Other DNA sequences in the same sample also yield this CDR3. The rearrangement links TRBV30 to TRBJ1-5; no check of the table's D call, TRBD1, against the DNA was made. The CDR3 length is 14 residues, termini included. The germline V gene has CDR1 GTSNPN and CDR2 SVGIG (reference sequence). CDR3 amino acids: CAWSSGQGNQPQHF.

The J gene is TRBJ1-4, the V gene TRBV6-6; D is unclear. The V gene lost 5 bases and the J gene lost 6 bases, with 16 bases spanning the gap. Germline CDR1 and CDR2: MNHNY and SVGAGI (reference sequence). The CDR3 has 15 residues. This CDR3 is CASSPPGSLDEKLFF. The DNA for the CDR3 is TGTGCCAGCAGTCCACCCGGGAGCTTAGATGAAAAACTGTTTTTT.

This rearrangement joins TRBV28 to TRBJ2-2, with D perhaps TRBD2 (6 bases). Germline V gene data show CDR1 as MDHEN and CDR2 as SYDVKM. This CDR3 is built from 15 residues. Trimming removed 8 bases from V and 4 bases from J, with 17 bases in between. The CDR3 reads CASPWRGRFTGELFF. The CDR3, as DNA: TGTGCCAGCCCGTGGAGGGGTCGATTCACCGGGGAGCTGTTTTTT. Supplemented by reference TRBV28 and TRBJ2-2, the full variable domain reads DVKVTQSSRYLVKRTGEKVFLECVQDMDHENMFWYRQDPGLGLRLIYFSYDVKMKEKGDIPEGYSVSREKKERFSLILESASTNQTSMYLCASPWRGRFTGELFFGEGSRLTVL.

The chain carries TRBV28 and TRBJ1-4; unclear D gene. This CDR3 comprises 15 residues. Germline CDR1 reads MDHEN; CDR2 reads SYDVKM. V gave up 7 bases and J gave up 0 bases, with 12 bases separating them. Written as DNA, the CDR3 is TGTGCCAGCAACCGTGAGGTTGCAACTAATGAAAAACTGTTTTTT. It specifies CASNREVATNEKLFF.

This rearrangement joins TRBV6-7 to TRBJ2-3, with D hard to call. TRBV6-7 is given ORF status, its function remaining uncertain. Trimming took off 11 bases at V and 1 base at J, with 4 bases between the two ends. This CDR3 has 10 amino acids. The CDR3 protein is CAPGTDTQYF. The CDR3 coding sequence is TGTGCCCCCGGCACAGATACGCAGTATTTT.

The chain is built from TRBV5-6 and TRBJ2-1; possible D gene TRBD2, 6 bases. Germline CDR1 is SGHDT and CDR2 is YYEEEE. Trimming removed 0 bases from V and 5 bases from J, with 15 bases in between. CDR3 length: 16 amino acids. As DNA, the CDR3 is TGTGCCAGCAGCTTGGTTGGGGGAGGTTCTGACAATGAGCAGTTCTTC. Translated: CASSLVGGGSDNEQFF.